This TCR beta chain is from a study of cytomegalovirus exposure and HLA in healthy donors. Primers included in the PCR were 60 Vbeta and 13 Jbeta primers. Assay: immunoSEQ multiplex PCR; the TCRdb copy retains only in-frame clones and omits some. In total, the table holds tens of thousands of clones. V lost 1 base to trimming and J lost 5 bases, with 12 bases between them. The V gene's germline CDR1 is SGHDN and CDR2 FVKESK. The CDR3 length is 15 residues. The receptor was isolated from a male donor in good health and CMV-seronegative. The rearrangement joins TRBV14 to TRBJ2-1, with D tentatively TRBD2 (6 bases). Sequenced input: PBMCs. The CDR3 region is CASSQGGLPNNEQFF. CDR3 nucleotides: TGTGCCAGCAGCCAAGGGGGACTCCCGAACAATGAGCAGTTCTTC.